This is a list of T cell receptor beta chains from one sample in a study of CD4 T cells in relation to SARS-CoV-2 and coronaviruses. Their antigens remain unidentified. Some clones are missing from TCRdb's copy, which holds only in-frame ones; the method was immunoSEQ multiplex PCR. This table has more than 20,000 clones, 76% appearing once. The specimen sequenced was CD4+ T cells from PBMCs, cultured in vitro. These receptor sequences come from a human donor in good health. Each CDR3 is given with its conserved first and last residue. A D gene is named only where the DNA matches it firmly. Only part of the rows carry a size: once, few, many, or a class if the clone is expanded.

NA,TRBV11-2,NA,TRBJ2-7,TGTGCCAGCAGCTTCCGGGCCGGGGAGATTACCAAGCAGTACTTC,CASSFRAGEITKQYF
TRBD1,TRBV7-9,NA,TRBJ2-5,TGTGCCAGCAGCTTATTGGGGACAGGGGGCGCAGAGACCCAGTACTTC,CASSLLGTGGAETQYF
TRBD2,TRBV6-2/TRBV6-3,NA,TRBJ2-1,TGTGCCAGCAGTTACTCCATACTAGCGGGAGGGCATTCATACAATGAGCAGTTCTTC,CASSYSILAGGHSYNEQFF
NA,TRBV6-1,NA,TRBJ1-6,TGTGCCAGCAGTGAGCGGTCTTCCATAATCGGCTCACCCCTCCACTTT,CASSERSSIIGSPLHF
NA,TRBV19,NA,TRBJ1-2,TGTGCCAGTAGTAGGCGGGACCTCTATGGCTACACCTTC,CASSRRDLYGYTF
NA,TRBV18,NA,TRBJ2-2,TGTGCCAGCGCAGGTCAACAGGGGGAGCTGTTTTTT,CASAGQQGELFF
NA,TRBV30,NA,TRBJ2-7,TGTGCCTGGACGTTGCCGTTACATTACGAGCAGTACTTC,CAWTLPLHYEQYF
NA,TRBV30,NA,TRBJ1-6,TGTGCCTGGAACCCTGAGGGGGATTCACCCCTCCACTTT,CAWNPEGDSPLHF
NA,TRBV5-1,NA,TRBJ1-6,TGCGCCAGCAGCTTGGATGGGGACACGCTGTATAATTCACCCCTCCACTTT,CASSLDGDTLYNSPLHF
TRBD2,TRBV25-1,NA,TRBJ2-2,TGTGCCAGCAGTGAATCGGCTAGCGGGAGTACCGGGGAGCTGTTTTTT,CASSESASGSTGELFF
NA,TRBV14,once,TRBJ2-1,TGTGCCAGCAGCCTCGACAATGAGCAGTTCTTC,CASSLDNEQFF
NA,TRBV7-9,NA,TRBJ1-2,TGTGCCAGCAGCTTAGAAGACGGCTATGGCTACACCTTC,CASSLEDGYGYTF
NA,TRBV5-4,once,TRBJ1-1,TGTGCCAGCAGCTTGAGCGGCACTGAAGCTTTCTTT,CASSLSGTEAFF
NA,TRBV24-1,NA,TRBJ2-3,TGTGCCACCAGTGACGGGGGCACAGATACGCAGTATTTT,CATSDGGTDTQYF
NA,TRBV12-5,NA,TRBJ2-2,TGTGCTAGTGGTTTGGGGGGGACCGGGGAGCTGTTTTTT,CASGLGGTGELFF
TRBD1,TRBV5-5,NA,TRBJ1-2,TGTGCCAGCAGGACAACCGGGACAGGGGAATTTGGCTACACCTTC,CASRTTGTGEFGYTF
NA,TRBV2,NA,TRBJ2-1,TGTGCCAGCAGAGACTACAATGAGCAGTTCTTC,CASRDYNEQFF
NA,TRBV5-1,NA,TRBJ2-1,TGCGCCAGCAGCTTGACCCCATTGGGCGGCTCCTACAATGAGCAGTTCTTC,CASSLTPLGGSYNEQFF
NA,TRBV18,NA,TRBJ2-5,TGTGCCACCCAGCCGGGTCCCCGGGAGACCCAGTACTTC,CATQPGPRETQYF
TRBD1,TRBV3-1/TRBV3-2,NA,TRBJ2-7,TGTGCCAGCAGCCAAGGGACAGGGTATTACGAGCAGTACTTC,CASSQGTGYYEQYF
TRBD1,TRBV6-6,NA,TRBJ1-2,TGTGCCAGCAGCCCGCGTGTGAGAGGGGGCGGGAGCTACACCTTC,CASSPRVRGGGSYTF
NA,TRBV20-1,NA,TRBJ1-1,TGCAGTCTTTCGACCGGGACGTTGGCTTTCTTT,CSLSTGTLAFF
TRBD1,TRBV4-1,NA,TRBJ1-1,TGCGCCAGCAGCGACAGGGTAGGTACTGAAGCTTTCTTT,CASSDRVGTEAFF